The clone carrying this T cell receptor beta chain appeared a single time. Its antigen remains unidentified. These data originate in a study of shared clonotypes between healthy human individuals. Study in general: A donor's plate count was three for CD4 naive and three for CD4 memory; CD8 naive had two and CD8 memory one. Findings of the study overall: Only blood was sampled; tissue repertoires likely differ. Memory subsets generally showed smaller estimated richness than naive subsets did. Sequencing depth was predicted to influence how clonotypes are shared among donors.

Trimming cost V 5 bases and J 6 bases, with 12 bases left between them. The germline gives CDR1 SQVTM, CDR2 ANQGSEA. The CDR3 is 12 residues long. This table comes from immunoSEQ multiplex PCR, and its TCRdb copy is limited to in-frame clones, with some not included. The sample includes approximately 2.3 million clones, 85% to 95% of them seen just once. The receptor was derived from a man aged 18 to 30 in good health. Some clones in this sample may be carry-over from other donors' samples. The rearrangement links TRBV29-1 to TRBJ2-3; possibly TRBD1 or TRBD2 for D (6 bases each). The material sequenced was naive CD4+ T cells from PBMCs. As to subset: CD45RA+ positively selected. The CDR3 here is CSVSGGRDTQYF. The CDR3 DNA is TGCAGCGTTTCCGGGGGCCGGGATACGCAGTATTTT.